The 15 T cell receptor beta chains below were found in one sample sequenced in a study of control samples from healthy donors and cancer patients. Assay: immunoSEQ multiplex PCR; the TCRdb copy retains only in-frame clones and omits some. The table has about 96,000 clones, approximately 93% seen once. Source material: blood. These receptors were taken from a man aged 18-30 years in good health.

The CDR3 nucleotides are TGTGCCAGCAGCTTGTTGTCAACTCTGGGGGACACTGAAGCTTTCTTT. Its protein product is CASSLLSTLGDTEAFF. The rearrangement links TRBV7-9 to TRBJ1-1, with a tentative D call TRBD1 (5 bases). V lost 3 bases and J lost 3, with 17 bases in between. CDR1 is SEHNR and CDR2 is FQNEAQ in the germline V gene (reference sequence). The CDR3 runs 16 residues.

The chain uses TRBV12-3 or TRBV12-4 and TRBJ1-6; D is uncertain. Trimming removed 5 bases from V and 9 bases from J, with 11 bases in between. CDR3 length: 13 residues. The CDR3 sequence: CASSTTWTSPLHF. CDR3 DNA sequence: TGTGCCAGCAGTACAACGTGGACTTCACCCCTCCACTTT.

The V and J genes are TRBV7-8 and TRBJ2-3; a weak D match, TRBD1 (5 bases). The CDR3 is 14 residues long. The germline gives CDR1 SGHVS, CDR2 FQNEAQ. V lost 1 base to trimming and J lost 2 bases, with 7 bases between them. This chain's CDR3 is CASSLEGITDTQYF. CDR3 nucleotides: TGTGCCAGCAGCTTAGAGGGGATCACAGATACGCAGTATTTT.

This clone was found once. The genes are TRBV4-1 and TRBJ2-3; 10 nucleotides match TRBD1. V trimming: 5 bases; J trimming: 0 bases; junction bases outside the gene matches: 17. Germline-derived CDR1 and CDR2 are MGHRA and YSYEKL. CDR3 length equals 20 residues. As DNA, the CDR3 is TGCGCCAGCAGCTCCCCGGGTTGGGGACAGGGGAGTGGAAGCACAGATACGCAGTATTTT. Translating gives CASSSPGWGQGSGSTDTQYF.

This chain connects TRBV6-6 to TRBJ2-1; tentative D call: TRBD2 (7 bases). The germline V gene has CDR1 MNHNY and CDR2 SVGAGI (reference sequence). The CDR3 sequence is 16 residues long. The V end was cut by 8 bases, the J end by 1 base, with 18 bases between. This chain's CDR3 is CASLDWGGSSYNEQFF. In DNA, the CDR3 is TGTGCCAGCCTCGACTGGGGGGGCAGTTCCTACAATGAGCAGTTCTTC.

J is TRBJ2-5 and V is TRBV7-9, with D uncertain. CDR1 is SEHNR, CDR2 FQNEAQ, per germline (reference sequence). The CDR3 is made up of 12 amino acids. The germline V and J ends were trimmed by 3 bases and 5 bases, with 7 bases remaining between them. The CDR3 reads CASSLMGETQYF. The DNA for the CDR3 is TGTGCCAGCAGCTTGATGGGGGAGACCCAGTACTTC. Complete variable domain (other parts from reference TRBV7-9 and TRBJ2-5): DTGVSQNPRHKITKRGQNVTFRCDPISEHNRLYWYRQTLGQGPEFLTYFQNEAQLEKSRLLSDRFSAERPKGSFSTLEIQRTEQGDSAMYLCASSLMGETQYFGPGTRLLVL.

CDR3 loop: CASSPGPFYGYTF. The CDR3 DNA sequence: TGTGCCAGCAGCCCCGGGCCCTTCTATGGCTACACCTTC. This chain connects TRBV11-1 to TRBJ1-2, with D unresolved. V was cut by 5 bases and J by 4 bases, with 11 bases left in between. Germline V gene data show CDR1 as SGHAT and CDR2 as FQDESV (reference sequence). CDR3 length equals 13 residues. Full variable domain (rest looked up from reference TRBV11-1 and TRBJ1-2): EAEVAQSPRYKITEKSQAVAFWCDPISGHATLYWYRQILGQGPELLVQFQDESVVDDSQLPKDRFSAERLKGVDSTLKIQPAELGDSAMYLCASSPGPFYGYTFGSGTRLTVV.

J is TRBJ2-1 and V is TRBV7-8; 14 positions match TRBD2. The V gene's germline CDR1 is SGHVS and CDR2 FQNEAQ. The junction had 13 bases not matched to a gene; V was cut back by 5 bases and J by 7 bases. CDR3 size: 18 residues. The CDR3 DNA sequence: TGTGCCAGCAGCCCGGGACTAGCGGGAGCCTGGATTGATAATGAGCAGTTCTTC. It is translated as CASSPGLAGAWIDNEQFF.

This rearrangement joins TRBV30 to TRBJ2-3; 7 nucleotides match TRBD2. The CDR3 runs 14 residues. Germline trimming cut 6 bases from V and 4 bases from J; bases unmatched to any gene: 10. Germline loops: CDR1 GTSNPN, CDR2 SVGIG (reference sequence). Here the CDR3 reads CACGSGTRADTQYF. For the CDR3, the DNA is TGTGCCTGTGGGAGCGGGACCCGCGCAGATACGCAGTATTTT. The variable domain in full, with the rest retrieved from reference TRBV30 and TRBJ2-3, is SQTIHQWPATLVQPVGSPLSLECTVEGTSNPNLYWYRQAAGRGLQLLFYSVGIGQISSEVPQNLSASRPQDRQFILSSKKLLLSDSGFYLCACGSGTRADTQYFGPGTRLTVL.

The CDR3 loop reads CASSYLQRTGFGYTF. The CDR3 coding sequence is TGTGCCAGCAGTTATTTGCAGCGGACAGGGTTTGGCTACACCTTC. V and J are TRBV6-5 and TRBJ1-2; 8 bases match TRBD1. The CDR3 covers 15 residues. V shed 3 bases, J shed 7 bases, and the junction held 10 bases outside the gene matches. CDR1 is MNHEY and CDR2 is SVGAGI in the germline V gene.

The chain links TRBV7-8 to TRBJ2-2, with D possibly matching TRBD2 (5 bases). The CDR3 has 16 residues. From germline, CDR1 is SGHVS and CDR2 FQNEAQ. V was shortened by 1 base and J by 7 bases, with 16 bases between the two germline ends. The CDR3 loop reads CASSLGAGLVDGELFF. The CDR3 DNA reads TGTGCCAGCAGCTTAGGGGCAGGACTTGTTGACGGGGAGCTGTTTTTT.

This clone was seen more than once but under ten times. This chain connects TRBV18 to TRBJ2-2; D not resolved. From germline, CDR1 is KGHSH and CDR2 LQKENI. Trimming left V 6 bases short and J 0 bases short, with 11 bases between. This CDR3 has 15 amino acids. The chain's CDR3 is CASSRDTANTGELFF. The CDR3 DNA follows: TGTGCCAGCTCCCGAGACACCGCGAACACCGGGGAGCTGTTTTTT. Together with reference TRBV18 and TRBJ2-2, the CDR3 gives the full variable domain: NAGVMQNPRHLVRRRGQEARLRCSPMKGHSHVYWYRQLPEEGLKFMVYLQKENIIDESGMPKERFSAEFPKEGPSILRIQQVVRGDSAAYFCASSRDTANTGELFFGEGSRLTVL.

The V and J genes are TRBV10-3 and TRBJ2-5; possibly TRBD2 for D (6 bases). CDR1 is ENHRY and CDR2 is SYGVKD in the germline V gene. Between the trimmed V and J ends, which lost 7 bases and 1 base, there was a span of 10 bases. There are 13 residues in the CDR3. CDR3 DNA sequence: TGTGCCATCAAGGGAGCGGGCCAAGAGACCCAGTACTTC. This translates into CAIKGAGQETQYF.

The chain joins TRBV5-1 to TRBJ1-2; a weak D match, TRBD1 (6 bases). The CDR3 runs to 12 residues. V was shortened by 2 bases and J by 8 bases, with 10 bases between the two germline ends. Germline CDR1 reads SGHRS; CDR2 reads YFSETQ. The DNA of the CDR3 is TGCGCCAGCAGCTTACAGGGTAGCGGCTACACCTTC. Translated, it gives CASSLQGSGYTF.

This chain joins TRBV7-8 and TRBJ1-4; D is perhaps TRBD1 (5 bases). Germline lookup yields CDR1 SGHVS and CDR2 FQNEAQ. The V gene lost 1 base and the J gene lost 0 bases, with 12 bases spanning the gap. This CDR3 spans 17 amino acids. CDR3: CASSLGWGLATNEKLFF. The DNA of the CDR3 is TGTGCCAGCAGCTTAGGGTGGGGACTTGCAACTAATGAAAAACTGTTTTTT.